The 26 T cell receptor beta chains below come from one sample, sequenced in a study of blood T cell repertoires in COVID-19. The data were produced by immunoSEQ multiplex PCR, yet TCRdb's version contains in-frame clones alone and is incomplete. The sample carries about 170,000 clones, approximately 87% recorded once. What was sequenced was PBMCs or T cells enriched from blood (not recorded which). These receptors originate from a woman aged 45-65 years who had recovered from COVID-19.

The chain is built from TRBV10-3 and TRBJ1-2, with D possibly being TRBD1 (5 bases). Germline V gene data show CDR1 as ENHRY and CDR2 as SYGVKD. Trimming stripped 4 bases from V and 2 bases from J, with 8 bases between. This CDR3 region has 13 residues. CDR3 DNA sequence: TGTGCCATCAGTGCGGGGGTGAACTATGGCTACACCTTC. Protein: CAISAGVNYGYTF.

The genes are TRBV30 and TRBJ1-5; a possible D gene is TRBD1 (5 bases). The CDR3 has 15 residues. V was trimmed by 4 bases and J by 5 bases, leaving 18 bases between them. CDR1 is GTSNPN and CDR2 is SVGIG in the germline V gene (reference sequence). Here the CDR3 reads CAWTGPEEGHQPQHF. The CDR3 DNA is TGTGCCTGGACTGGGCCCGAGGAGGGGCATCAGCCCCAGCATTTT.

The chain uses TRBV19 and TRBJ1-5; TRBD1 matches 7 bases. This CDR3 has 13 residues. The J segment lost 5 bases and the V segment lost 11 bases, leaving 9 bases of the junction unmatched. CDR1 is LNHDA and CDR2 is SQIVND in the germline V gene (reference sequence). The CDR3 protein is CASRGRWDQPQHF. The DNA for the CDR3 is TGTGCCTCTAGGGGGCGCTGGGATCAGCCCCAGCATTTT.

This rearrangement joins TRBV7-2 to TRBJ2-1, with 8 bases that match TRBD2. This CDR3 has 16 amino acids. From germline, CDR1 is SGHTA and CDR2 FQGNSA. Trimming took 5 bases from V and 10 from J; bases not matched to a gene: 16. In DNA, the CDR3 is TGTGCCAGCAGCGCCCGGGGGGGACCACTAAGAGGCGAGCAGTTCTTC. Translation: CASSARGGPLRGEQFF.

The chain recombines TRBV10-1 with TRBJ2-1; 9 bases line up with TRBD1. The CDR3 is made up of 16 amino acids. With 6 bases clipped from V and 5 bases from J, the junction kept 11 bases outside the gene matches. Germline CDR1 reads WNHNN; CDR2 reads SYGVQD (reference sequence). CDR3 amino acids: CASSLDRGGTHNEQFF. CDR3 DNA sequence: TGCGCCAGCAGCCTTGACAGGGGGGGAACCCACAATGAGCAGTTCTTC.

The V and J genes are TRBV21-1 and TRBJ1-5; the D call TRBD1 from the table was never checked on the DNA. TRBV21-1 counts as a pseudogene. The CDR3 spans 15 residues. The CDR3 spells CASSKAGQPNQPQHF. The CDR3 DNA reads as TGTGCCAGCAGCAAAGCTGGACAACCCAATCAGCCCCAGCATTTT.

The chain links TRBV11-3 to TRBJ1-2, with 10 bases lining up with TRBD1. The CDR3 consists of 19 residues. The trim removed 5 bases at V and 0 bases at J, leaving 15 bases unmatched. CDR1 is SGHNT, CDR2 YENEEA, per germline. CDR3 DNA: TGTGCCAGCAGCCGGAGGGACAGGGGTTGTGGGACTGCTAACTATGGCTACACCTTC. Translation gives CASSRRDRGCGTANYGYTF.

The chain carries TRBV6-6 and TRBJ2-2, with 9 bases matching TRBD1. The CDR3 consists of 15 residues. The V segment lost 5 bases and the J segment 7 bases; nucleotides outside the gene matches: 8. Germline V lookup: CDR1 MNHNY, CDR2 SVGAGI (reference sequence). CDR3 sequence: CASSPGQGLHGELFF. The CDR3 region has the DNA TGTGCCAGCAGTCCGGGACAGGGCCTACACGGGGAGCTGTTTTTT.

The J gene is TRBJ2-1, the V gene TRBV7-9, with D maybe TRBD2 (6 bases). Germline assignment: CDR1 SEHNR and CDR2 FQNEAQ (reference sequence). The CDR3 loop spans 16 amino acids. Trimming shortened V by 1 base and J by 8 bases, and 18 bases separated the two germline ends. CDR3 loop: CASSLGFVLAIDEQFF. The CDR3 coding sequence is TGTGCCAGCAGCTTAGGTTTCGTACTAGCCATCGATGAGCAGTTCTTC.

The V call is TRBV18, the J call TRBJ1-1; tentative D call: TRBD1 (5 bases). Germline CDR1 reads KGHSH; CDR2 reads LQKENI. Trimming took 3 bases from V and 4 from J, leaving 12 bases between them. This CDR3 has 14 residues. CDR3 coding DNA: TGTGCCAGCTCACCTGCGGGGGTGAGCACTGAAGCTTTCTTT. Translating gives CASSPAGVSTEAFF. The full variable domain, rest sourced from reference TRBV18 and TRBJ1-1, is NAGVMQNPRHLVRRRGQEARLRCSPMKGHSHVYWYRQLPEEGLKFMVYLQKENIIDESGMPKERFSAEFPKEGPSILRIQQVVRGDSAAYFCASSPAGVSTEAFFGQGTRLTVV.

This clone turned up a few times. Other DNA variants within this sample encode the same CDR3. J is TRBJ1-4 and V is TRBV9; no clear D. Germline-derived CDR1 and CDR2 are SGDLS and YYNGEE. Trimming removed 2 bases at V and 5 bases at J, with 10 bases between. The CDR3 extends over 14 amino acids. The CDR3, as DNA: TGTGCCAGCAGCGTTACGGGAGGGAATGAAAAACTGTTTTTT. Amino acid sequence: CASSVTGGNEKLFF.

This chain uses TRBV28 with TRBJ1-5; D is undetermined. The V gene's germline CDR1 is MDHEN and CDR2 SYDVKM. The CDR3 covers 12 residues. The V end was cut by 7 bases, the J end by 2 bases, with 6 bases between. CDR3 nucleotides: TGTGCCAGCATCTCAGGCAATCAGCCCCAGCATTTT. This codes for CASISGNQPQHF.

This chain connects TRBV7-2 to TRBJ2-7, with a possible D match to TRBD2 (5 bases). V lost 5 bases to trimming and J lost 3 bases, with 14 bases between them. CDR1 is SGHTA, CDR2 FQGNSA, per germline. The CDR3 consists of 14 residues. The CDR3 DNA is TGTGCCAGCAGCCCCAGCAGCGGTCTCTACGAGCAGTACGTC. This gives the protein CASSPSSGLYEQYV.

This clone is a singleton in its sample. The chain carries TRBV3-1 (or the pseudogene TRBV3-2) and TRBJ1-2; TRBD1 agrees at 8 bases. The V gene's germline CDR1 is LGHDT and CDR2 YNNKEL (reference sequence). The J segment lost 3 bases and the V segment lost 0 bases, leaving 3 bases of the junction unmatched. The CDR3 has 15 amino acids. CDR3 nucleotides: TGTGCCAGCAGCCAAGATTCGACAGGGGACTATGGCTACACCTTC. The encoded protein is CASSQDSTGDYGYTF.

The CDR3 nucleotides read TGTGCCAGTCGGTCGGGATCTGAAGCTTTCTTT. Translated, it gives CASRSGSEAFF. V and J are TRBV19 and TRBJ1-1; D remains ambiguous. Trimming shortened V by 8 bases and J by 6 bases, and 10 bases separated the two germline ends. The germline CDR1 and CDR2 sequences are LNHDA and SQIVND (reference sequence). The CDR3 runs 11 residues.

This clone was seen a handful of times. This chain uses TRBV19 with TRBJ2-7; no clear D gene. V lost 1 base to trimming and J lost 4 bases, with 8 bases between them. The germline gives CDR1 LNHDA, CDR2 SQIVND (reference sequence). This CDR3 is built from 13 residues. The CDR3 sequence: CASSIGRGYEQYV. CDR3 sequence (DNA): TGTGCCAGTAGTATAGGGCGAGGATACGAGCAGTACGTC.

This clone was recorded a few times. The chain links TRBV6-5 to TRBJ1-1; 9 nucleotides line up with TRBD1. Germline CDR1 and CDR2: MNHEY and SVGAGI. With V trimmed by 4 bases and J by 5 bases, 5 bases remained unmatched. This CDR3 is 14 amino acids long. In DNA, the CDR3 is TGTGCCAGCAGTTTGGGGACAGGGAAGACTGAAGCTTTCTTT. It translates to CASSLGTGKTEAFF.

The J gene is TRBJ1-5, the V gene TRBV28; 9 bases match TRBD1. The CDR3 runs to 15 residues. Germline CDR1 and CDR2: MDHEN and SYDVKM. Losses at the gene ends were 6 bases for V and 6 bases for J; bases not matched to a gene: 9. The CDR3 nucleotides are TGTGCCAGCAGGCCCGGGACAGGGACGGGTCAGCCCCAGCATTTT. Its protein product is CASRPGTGTGQPQHF. Based on the CDR3 plus reference TRBV28 and TRBJ1-5, the full variable domain is DVKVTQSSRYLVKRTGEKVFLECVQDMDHENMFWYRQDPGLGLRLIYFSYDVKMKEKGDIPEGYSVSREKKERFSLILESASTNQTSMYLCASRPGTGTGQPQHFGDGTRLSIL.

V usage is TRBV19 and J usage is TRBJ1-2, with 8 bases lining up with TRBD1. V shed 3 bases and J 4 bases; nucleotides not matched to a gene: 4. Per the germline V gene, CDR1 is LNHDA and CDR2 is SQIVND (reference sequence). The CDR3 length is 14 residues. The CDR3 sequence: CASSMGGQGYGYTF. The CDR3 coding sequence is TGTGCCAGTAGTATGGGAGGACAGGGCTATGGCTACACCTTC.

This chain connects TRBV6-1 to TRBJ1-5; D may be TRBD1 (5 bases). CDR1 and CDR2 (germline): MNHNS, SASEGT. CDR3 length: 14 residues. V lost 0 bases and J lost 6, with 9 bases in between. The CDR3, as DNA: TGTGCCAGCAGTGAAGCCAACGGGGGTCAGCCCCAGCATTTT. Amino acids: CASSEANGGQPQHF.

The chain uses TRBV7-9 and TRBJ1-2; 7 bases fit TRBD1. The CDR3 contains 13 residues. V trimming: 5 bases; J trimming: 8 bases; junction bases outside the gene matches: 8. Germline V gene lookup returns CDR1 SEHNR and CDR2 FQNEAQ (reference sequence). This chain's CDR3 is CASSRGQNRGYTF. In nucleotides, the CDR3 is TGTGCCAGCAGCCGGGGACAGAATCGCGGCTACACCTTC.

This clone was detected only a few times. The CDR3 sequence is CASSQEEAEAYEQYV. CDR3 coding DNA: TGCGCCAGCAGCCAAGAGGAAGCGGAGGCCTACGAGCAGTACGTC. The chain combines TRBV4-1 with TRBJ2-7; a possible D gene is TRBD2 (5 bases). This CDR3 comprises 15 residues. Deletions cut 0 bases from V and 2 bases from J, with 11 bases between. Germline CDR1 is MGHRA and CDR2 is YSYEKL.

This chain uses TRBV7-9 with TRBJ2-7; 9 bases are a match to TRBD2. Trimming cost V 5 bases and J 6 bases; bases outside gene matches: 2. CDR1 is SEHNR, CDR2 FQNEAQ, per germline (reference sequence). There are 12 residues in the CDR3. In nucleotides, the CDR3 is TGTGCCAGCAGCAAAGCGGGGGGCGAGCAGTACGTC. Its translation is CASSKAGGEQYV.

A note on this clone: A read error may explain this, as a much larger clone is one base away. The V call is TRBV6-2 or TRBV6-3, the J call TRBJ1-1, with D uncertain. Germline assignment: CDR1 MNHEY and CDR2 SVGEGT. The CDR3 is 14 residues long. V lost 6 bases and J 0 bases, leaving 11 bases between the germline ends. In nucleotides, the CDR3 is TGTGCCAGCAGCTCAGATATTATGAACACTGAAGCTTTCTTT. Its translation: CASSSDIMNTEAFF.

This sequence joins TRBV27 and TRBJ1-4; TRBD1 matches at 8 bases. This CDR3 has 16 residues. The germline V gene has CDR1 MNHEY and CDR2 SMNVEV (reference sequence). Trimming at V came to 8 bases and at J to 4 bases, leaving 12 bases not matched to a gene. The CDR3 is CASAFERDRLNEKLFF. CDR3 nucleotide sequence: TGTGCCAGCGCCTTTGAACGGGACAGGCTTAATGAAAAACTGTTTTTT. The whole variable domain, remainder taken from reference TRBV27 and TRBJ1-4, is EAQVTQNPRYLITVTGKKLTVTCSQNMNHEYMSWYRQDPGLGLRQIYYSMNVEVTDKGDVPEGYKVSRKEKRNFPLILESPSPNQTSLYFCASAFERDRLNEKLFFGSGTQLSVL.

The chain recombines TRBV5-1 with TRBJ2-3, with 7 bases that match TRBD2. This CDR3 is 17 amino acids long. After removal of 0 bases from V and 2 bases from J, the junction contained 9 bases not matched to a gene. Germline V gives CDR1 SGHRS, CDR2 YFSETQ. Here the CDR3 DNA reads TGCGCCAGCAGCTTGGCCGAGTGGGACTACCTCACAGATACGCAGTATTTT. It codes for CASSLAEWDYLTDTQYF. The whole variable domain, filled in from reference TRBV5-1 and TRBJ2-3, reads KAGVTQTPRYLIKTRGQQVTLSCSPISGHRSVSWYQQTPGQGLQFLFEYFSETQRNKGNFPGRFSGRQFSNSRSEMNVSTLELGDSALYLCASSLAEWDYLTDTQYFGPGTRLTVL.